This is a list of T cell receptor beta chains from one sample in a study of T cells after yellow fever vaccination. Each CDR3 protein is one row after TCRdb ran MiXCR on the 5' RACE reads. The sample records 400,000 to 650,000 distinct CDR3 sequences, roughly a fifth being singletons. Specimen: PBMCs, collected 21 days after the first yellow fever vaccination. The origin of the receptors is a man aged 18 to 29 who received the YFV17D yellow fever vaccine. The CDR3 runs from the conserved cysteine through the conserved F or W. Fields, in order: J gene, D gene, V gene, clone size, CDR3 DNA, CDR3 protein. The D gene is left open where the match is weak. Size values are once, few and many counts, or a class for expanded clones, and some rows have none.

TRBJ1-1	-	TRBV5-1	-	TGCGCCAGCAGCACGGGATCCAACACTGAAGCTTTCTTT	CASSTGSNTEAFF
TRBJ2-6	-	TRBV5-1	-	TGCGCCAGCAGCTCTCTACCGGGGCAACCCAACGTCCTGACTTTC	CASSSLPGQPNVLTF
TRBJ1-1	-	TRBV5-6	few	TGTGCCAGCAACCGATTGGGTCTTACTAGAAGCGGTGAAGCTTTCTTT	CASNRLGLTRSGEAFF
TRBJ1-2	-	TRBV5-1	few	TGCGCCAGCAGTCACGACAGTGACCCATCCTATGGCTACACCTTC	CASSHDSDPSYGYTF
TRBJ2-7	-	TRBV12-3/TRBV12-4	few	TGTGCCAGCAGACCCGGGACCATATACGAGCAGTACTTC	CASRPGTIYEQYF
TRBJ2-1	-	TRBV12-3/TRBV12-4	few	TGTGCCAGCAGTTTTATAAAGCTTCACAATGAGCAGTTCTTC	CASSFIKLHNEQFF
TRBJ2-1	TRBD1	TRBV7-9	-	TGTGCCAGCAGCTTAGTATGGGACAGGGACTACAATGAGCAGTTCTTC	CASSLVWDRDYNEQFF
TRBJ1-1	-	TRBV6-1	few	TGTGCCGGATCGGACGGGAACACTGAAGCTTTCTTT	CAGSDGNTEAFF
TRBJ1-3	-	TRBV6-1	-	TGTGCCAGCAGCGATCACCTTCGCCGGGAAACTGGAAACACCATATATTTT	CASSDHLRRETGNTIYF
TRBJ1-1	-	TRBV20-1	-	TGCAGTGCTACGGGACGGTTGAACACTGAAGCTTTCTTT	CSATGRLNTEAFF
TRBJ2-4	TRBD2	TRBV20-1	few	TGCAGTGCTAGAATCCGGACTAGCGGGGCGCACATTCAGTACTTC	CSARIRTSGAHIQYF
TRBJ2-5	TRBD2	TRBV25-1	-	TGTGCCAGCTTCCGACTAGCGGAGGGGGAGACCCAGTACTTC	CASFRLAEGETQYF
TRBJ1-2	TRBD1	TRBV2	few	TGTGCCAGCAGTGTAGGGACAGGGCGTTATGGCTACACCTTC	CASSVGTGRYGYTF
TRBJ2-1	-	TRBV27	-	TGTGCCAGCAGAATGGCGGGGTTGAATGAGCAGTTCTTC	CASRMAGLNEQFF
TRBJ2-5	-	TRBV4-3	-	TGCGCCAGCAGCCAGGTTTCCCGACAGGAAGAGACCCAGTACTTC	CASSQVSRQEETQYF
TRBJ2-2	-	TRBV6-5	-	TGTGCCAGCAGTTACTCCGGGCCCGGCGGGGAGCTGTTTTTT	CASSYSGPGGELFF
TRBJ1-6	-	TRBV3-1	-	TGTGCCAGCAGCCAAGCCACAGGTCGTAATTCACCCCTCCACTTT	CASSQATGRNSPLHF
TRBJ1-2	-	TRBV7-2	few	TGTGCCAGCAGCCTCGGACGGCAGTCCCATGGCTACACCTTC	CASSLGRQSHGYTF
TRBJ2-1	TRBD1	TRBV25-1	-	TGTGCCAGCAGTGCGGACAGGGGGGTAACCTACAATGAGCAGTTCTTC	CASSADRGVTYNEQFF
TRBJ1-1	-	TRBV13	few	TGTGCCAGCAGCCTCGGACACTGGGGTGAAGCTTTCTTT	CASSLGHWGEAFF
TRBJ2-1	-	TRBV11-1	-	TGTGCCAGCAGCTCAGTCAGCTTTGGGAGGAATGAGCAGTTCTTC	CASSSVSFGRNEQFF
TRBJ2-7	-	TRBV5-1	many	TGCGCCAGCAGCTTGGGTGGGGGCCGCTCCTACGAGCAGTACTTC	CASSLGGGRSYEQYF
TRBJ1-6	-	TRBV6-1	-	TGTGCCAGCAGGAAGCGGAGCATGGTCCCCTATAATTCACCCCTCCACTTT	CASRKRSMVPYNSPLHF
TRBJ2-3	TRBD2	TRBV6-1	few	TGTGCCGGACTAGCGGGGGGCACAGATACGCAGTATTTT	CAGLAGGTDTQYF
TRBJ2-5	-	TRBV14	-	TGTGCCAGCAGCCAAGTTACAACTAGCTATCTGCGAGAGACCCAGTACTTC	CASSQVTTSYLRETQYF
TRBJ1-1	-	TRBV4-3	many	TGCGCCAGCAGCCGAGTACACGGTGGCACTGAAGCTTTCTTT	CASSRVHGGTEAFF
TRBJ2-2	-	TRBV24-1	-	TGTGCCACCAGTGATTTCTATTCTTTGCCATCGGGGGATACCGGGGAGCTGTTTTTT	CATSDFYSLPSGDTGELFF
TRBJ1-6	-	TRBV7-6	-	TGTGCCAGCAGCGAGCCAGGGGTTGGGTCACCCCTCCACTTT	CASSEPGVGSPLHF
TRBJ2-7	TRBD1	TRBV18	-	TGTGCCAGCTCAAAATGGGGACAGGGGGAGAACGAGCAGTACTTC	CASSKWGQGENEQYF
TRBJ2-1	-	TRBV5-4	few	TGTGCCAGCAGCGGGGGGACACCGGGGCTTGGTGAGCAGTTCTTC	CASSGGTPGLGEQFF
TRBJ2-1	-	TRBV18	-	TGTGCCAGCCGAGGCCCAAATGAGCAGTTCTTC	CASRGPNEQFF
TRBJ2-1	-	TRBV3-1	few	TGTGCCAGCAGCCAGGTCCCGGGGGTGGAGCAGTTCTTC	CASSQVPGVEQFF
TRBJ2-5	TRBD1	TRBV4-3	few	TGCGCCAGCAGCCAGTCGACAGGGGAGCGAGAGACCCAGTACTTC	CASSQSTGERETQYF
TRBJ2-3	TRBD1	TRBV7-8	-	TGTGCCAGCAGCTCCCGGGCAGGGGGTGGGATAGATACGCAGTATTTT	CASSSRAGGGIDTQYF
TRBJ2-7	-	TRBV6-1	once	TGTGCCAGCAGTGAAGGGACTGCCACCTACGAGCAGTACTTC	CASSEGTATYEQYF
TRBJ2-3	-	TRBV4-2	-	TGTGCCAGCAGCCAAATCGGACTTACCGCTAGCACAGATACGCAGTATTTT	CASSQIGLTASTDTQYF
TRBJ2-1	TRBD2	TRBV10-3	-	TGTGCCATCAGTACCTCGGCGGGGGGGTCCTACAATGAGCAGTTCTTC	CAISTSAGGSYNEQFF
TRBJ1-2	-	TRBV3-1	-	TGTGCCAGCAGCCAAGCCAACAAGATGTTTAGCGGCTACACCTTC	CASSQANKMFSGYTF
TRBJ1-5	TRBD1	TRBV3-1	-	TGTGCCAGCAGCCAAGATTGGACAGGTGCTCAGCCCCAGCATTTT	CASSQDWTGAQPQHF
TRBJ2-3	-	TRBV4-3	-	TGCGCCAGCAGCCAAGAATCCTCGGGGGTCTACCACACAGATACGCAGTATTTT	CASSQESSGVYHTDTQYF
TRBJ2-2	TRBD1	TRBV3-1	-	TGTGCCAGCAGCCACAGACAGGGGGGTTGGGAGCTGTTTTTT	CASSHRQGGWELFF
TRBJ2-1	-	TRBV23-1	few	TGCGCCAGCAGTCAATCCACCGTGGATGAGCAGTTCTTC	CASSQSTVDEQFF
TRBJ2-3	TRBD2	TRBV10-2	-	TGCGCCAGCAGTCAACCTGCTCTAGCGGGAAAAACAGATACGCAGTATTTT	CASSQPALAGKTDTQYF
TRBJ2-5	TRBD1	TRBV2	few	TGTGCCAGCATTCCGGGACAGGGAAAGACCCAGTACTTC	CASIPGQGKTQYF
TRBJ1-4	-	TRBV12-3/TRBV12-4	-	TGTGCCAGCAGGGACGGACGGAGGGAATACGAAAAACTGTTTTTT	CASRDGRREYEKLFF
TRBJ1-5	-	TRBV3-1	-	TGTGCCTGCAGTTTATCCGGGTGGTCTGGGTATAGCAATCAGCCCCAGCATTTT	CACSLSGWSGYSNQPQHF
TRBJ2-5	-	TRBV6-5	-	TGTGCCAGCAGTTACTCGTCACAGGTCAACCAGTACTTC	CASSYSSQVNQYF
TRBJ2-3	TRBD1	TRBV3-1	few	TGTGCCAGCAGCCAAGGCGTGGACAGGGAAGATACGCAGTATTTT	CASSQGVDREDTQYF
TRBJ2-7	-	TRBV7-2	few	TGTGCCAGCAGCTTAACAGCCGACTCCTACGAGCAGTACTTC	CASSLTADSYEQYF